One sample yielded the 15 T cell receptor beta chains listed below, sequenced in a study of cytomegalovirus exposure and HLA in healthy donors. Use of 60 Vbeta and 13 Jbeta primers characterized the PCR. Repertoires were generated with immunoSEQ multiplex PCR, while TCRdb's copy carries only in-frame clones and drops some. Among some 100,000 clones listed, approximately 70% were seen once. Sequencing was performed on PBMCs. The receptors stem from a woman between 18 and 30 years old in good health and CMV-seropositive.

The rearrangement links TRBV7-9 to TRBJ2-5; maybe TRBD1 (7 bases). V shed 5 bases and J shed 5 bases, with 12 bases lying between them. The CDR3 runs 13 residues. Germline lookup yields CDR1 SEHNR and CDR2 FQNEAQ (reference sequence). The CDR3 here is CASSHSGGETQYF. DNA of the CDR3: TGTGCCAGCAGCCATTCAGGGGGGGAGACCCAGTACTTC.

V usage is TRBV4-1 and J usage is TRBJ1-2; a weak D match, TRBD1 (5 bases). This CDR3 contains 15 residues. Trimming removed 2 bases at V and 6 bases at J, with 16 bases between. Germline V gene lookup returns CDR1 MGHRA and CDR2 YSYEKL. CDR3 protein: CASSQFQGAVDGYTF. CDR3 nucleotides: TGCGCCAGCAGCCAATTTCAGGGCGCGGTAGATGGCTACACCTTC.

The chain uses TRBV7-3 and TRBJ2-5, with 8 nucleotides matching TRBD2. Germline trimming cut 2 bases from V and 1 base from J; bases unmatched to any gene: 9. CDR3 length: 17 residues. Germline V CDR1 and CDR2: SGHTA, FQGTGA. Here the CDR3 reads CASSLLPQREGQETQYF. The CDR3 DNA is TGTGCCAGCAGCTTATTACCCCAACGGGAGGGCCAAGAGACCCAGTACTTC.

The rearrangement links TRBV5-8 to TRBJ1-5; 9 nucleotides align to TRBD1. V gave up 4 bases and J gave up 6 bases; unmatched junction bases: 11. The CDR3 covers 16 residues. Germline CDR1 and CDR2: SGHTS and YDEGEE. CDR3 residues: CASSRGQGFSGQPQHF. The CDR3 DNA reads as TGTGCCAGCAGCCGGGGACAGGGATTCTCGGGTCAGCCCCAGCATTTT.

The V gene is TRBV6-1, the J gene TRBJ2-1, with TRBD2 matching 7 bases. The CDR3 runs to 15 residues. After removal of 3 bases from V and 7 bases from J, the junction contained 9 bases not matched to a gene. Per germline, CDR1 MNHNS and CDR2 SASEGT. CDR3 in DNA: TGTGCCAGCAGTGATATACCGGGGGGTAGAAATGAGCAGTTCTTC. Translated, it gives CASSDIPGGRNEQFF.

This sequence joins TRBV28 and TRBJ2-7, with 7 bases fitting TRBD1. CDR1 is MDHEN, CDR2 SYDVKM, per germline. After removal of 7 bases from V and 1 base from J, the junction contained 10 bases not matched to a gene. The CDR3 totals 15 residues. CDR3 sequence: CASTVRGTGSYEQYF. The CDR3 bases are TGTGCCAGCACCGTCAGGGGGACGGGTTCCTACGAGCAGTACTTC.

The chain couples TRBV7-7 to TRBJ2-7; TRBD1 is a possible D gene (6 bases). Trimming cost V 2 bases and J 6 bases, with 11 bases left between them. The CDR3 is 13 amino acids. Looked up from germline, CDR1 is SSHAT and CDR2 is FNYEAQ (reference sequence). CDR3 amino acids: CASSLSQGSEQYF. Written as DNA, the CDR3 is TGTGCCAGCAGCTTATCACAGGGTTCCGAGCAGTACTTC.

The chain joins TRBV25-1 to TRBJ2-1; 9 bases match TRBD1. CDR1 and CDR2 from the germline V gene are MGHDK and SYGVNS. V shed 2 bases, J shed 8 bases, and the junction held 10 bases outside the gene matches. The CDR3 is 16 amino acids. DNA of the CDR3: TGTGCCAGCAGTGAAAGTGGACAGGGGAGGGTAGATGAGCAGTTCTTC. Its protein product is CASSESGQGRVDEQFF. Supplemented by reference TRBV25-1 and TRBJ2-1, the full variable domain reads EADIYQTPRYLVIGTGKKITLECSQTMGHDKMYWYQQDPGMELHLIHYSYGVNSTEKGDLSSESTVSRIRTEHFPLTLESARPSHTSQYLCASSESGQGRVDEQFFGPGTRLTVL.

The chain links TRBV7-8 to TRBJ1-3; TRBD1 is a possible D gene (5 bases). The V and J ends lost 1 base and 6 bases respectively, with 7 bases between them. There are 13 residues in the CDR3. The germline V gene encodes CDR1 SGHVS and CDR2 FQNEAQ. As DNA, the CDR3 is TGTGCCAGCAGCTTAGTCAGGGAAAACACCATATATTTT. Translated, it gives CASSLVRENTIYF.

J is TRBJ2-1 and V is TRBV9, with 9 bases that match TRBD2. CDR3 length: 20 residues. V shed 4 bases, J shed 0 bases, and the junction held 17 bases outside the gene matches. CDR1 and CDR2 (germline): SGDLS, YYNGEE. The chain's CDR3 is CASSYSKIPSGRSSYNEQFF. CDR3 in DNA: TGTGCCAGCAGCTATTCAAAGATCCCGAGCGGGAGGAGCTCCTACAATGAGCAGTTCTTC. The variable domain in full, with the rest retrieved from reference TRBV9 and TRBJ2-1, is DSGVTQTPKHLITATGQRVTLRCSPRSGDLSVYWYQQSLDQGLQFLIQYYNGEERAKGNILERFSAQQFPDLHSELNLSSLELGDSALYFCASSYSKIPSGRSSYNEQFFGPGTRLTVL.

J is TRBJ1-2 and V is TRBV7-9; possible D gene TRBD1, 5 bases. Germline CDR1 reads SEHNR; CDR2 reads FQNEAQ (reference sequence). The CDR3 sequence is 16 residues long. V lost 4 bases and J lost 1, with 16 bases in between. The CDR3: CASSSQLGQINYGYTF. The CDR3 nucleotides read TGTGCCAGCAGCTCTCAATTGGGGCAGATTAACTATGGCTACACCTTC.

The rearrangement uses TRBV19 and TRBJ2-7; 8 bases match TRBD2. The CDR3 contains 15 residues. V lost 5 bases to trimming and J lost 4 bases; unmatched junction nucleotides: 10. In germline, CDR1 is LNHDA, CDR2 SQIVND (reference sequence). The CDR3 bases are TGTGCCAGTAGTGTCTCTGCGGGGGGCGGTTACGAGCAGTACTTC. Protein product: CASSVSAGGGYEQYF. Looking up the rest from reference TRBV19 and TRBJ2-7 gives the full variable domain: DGGITQSPKYLFRKEGQNVTLSCEQNLNHDAMYWYRQDPGQGLRLIYYSQIVNDFQKGDIAEGYSVSREKKESFPLTVTSAQKNPTAFYLCASSVSAGGGYEQYFGPGTRLTVT.

This clone came up a few times. The V call is TRBV5-5, the J call TRBJ2-5, with 7 bases lining up with TRBD2. CDR3 length equals 15 residues. The trim removed 0 bases at V and 4 bases at J, leaving 6 bases unmatched. Germline V gives CDR1 SGHKS, CDR2 YYEKEE (reference sequence). The CDR3 sequence is CASSLGEGLGETQYF. CDR3 DNA: TGTGCCAGCAGCTTGGGGGAGGGCCTTGGAGAGACCCAGTACTTC.

This clone was recorded once. The chain employs TRBV6-5 and TRBJ1-1; tentatively, D is TRBD1 (5 bases). From germline, CDR1 is MNHEY and CDR2 SVGAGI. This CDR3 has 12 residues. V lost 4 bases to trimming and J lost 11 bases, with 14 bases between them. The CDR3, as DNA: TGTGCCAGCAGTTCCCAGGGCCCCGGGGCTTTCTTT. Its protein is CASSSQGPGAFF.

This clone was recorded a few times. The chain combines TRBV4-3 with TRBJ1-5; D gene ambiguous. CDR3 length: 13 residues. The germline CDR1 and CDR2 sequences are LGHNA and YSLEER. V was pared by 0 bases and J by 5 bases, with 5 bases between. CDR3 coding DNA: TGCGCCAGCAGCCAAGACTTAGATCAGCCCCAGCATTTT. Its translation: CASSQDLDQPQHF.